This T cell receptor beta chain was profiled in a study of human T cells and chemical hapten exposure. This clonotype turned up a few times. V lost 1 base to trimming and J lost 0 bases, with 8 bases between them. The CDR3 contains 14 residues. The germline V gene has CDR1 SGHRS and CDR2 YFSETQ. This sample's time point: patch test 3, about 24 weeks after DPC sensitization. Noted treatment: therapeutic diphenylcyclopropenone sensitization with weekly scalp DPC. The template was total RNA from unfractionated whole blood. TCRdb re-analysed the RACE reads in MiXCR, keeping a single row per CDR3 protein. The sample lists just under 40,000 distinct CDR3 sequences, approximately 11% occurring once.

Sequenced material: whole blood, taken in connection with sensitization to the hapten diphenylcyclopropenone (DPC). The rearrangement uses TRBV5-1 and TRBJ2-7; D possibly uses TRBD1 or TRBD2 (5 bases each). This TCR was recovered from a woman in her thirties or forties with alopecia areata. Some clones in this sample may be carry-over from other donors' samples. The CDR3 nucleotides are TGCGCCAGCAGCTTGTCAGGGACCTCCTACGAGCAGTACTTC. This encodes CASSLSGTSYEQYF.